Listed here are 21 T cell receptor beta chains from one sample, sequenced in a study of blood T cell repertoires in COVID-19 (dated by TCRdb to the early 2020s). Library construction relied on the immunoSEQ multiplex PCR assay. TCRdb holds this immuneACCESS table with in-frame rearrangements only. Some clones are missing; in checked studies, unresolved V genes explain under half, and the rest has no known cause. This sample has fewer than 200,000 clones in its table, and 84% of those were observed once. Around 12% of the sample lies in the top ten. Sequenced material: PBMCs or T cells enriched from blood (not recorded which). The receptors were sampled from a man aged 50-60 years who had recovered from COVID-19.

This sequence joins TRBV4-2 and TRBJ1-2; 7 bases are a match to TRBD1. Per germline, CDR1 LGHNA and CDR2 YNFKEQ. The CDR3 spans 15 residues. J gave up 8 bases and V 0 bases, and 9 bases lay outside the gene matches. In nucleotides, the CDR3 is TGTGCCAGCAGCCAAGAAAGACAGGGACACAGGGGCTACACCTTC. Protein: CASSQERQGHRGYTF.

This chain connects TRBV7-9 to TRBJ2-2; 7 positions match TRBD2. CDR3 length equals 15 residues. Trimming took 8 bases from V and 4 from J; bases not matched to a gene: 10. Germline loops: CDR1 SEHNR, CDR2 FQNEAQ (reference sequence). CDR3 in DNA: TGTGCCAGCCCCTCCCTGGGAGGGCCCACCGGGGAGCTGTTTTTT. Translating gives CASPSLGGPTGELFF.

V is TRBV27 and J is TRBJ2-7, with a weak D call TRBD2 (6 bases). This CDR3 is built from 15 residues. V lost 0 bases and J lost 4, with 13 bases in between. Germline V gives CDR1 MNHEY, CDR2 SMNVEV (reference sequence). In nucleotides, the CDR3 is TGTGCCAGCAGTTTATCCCGCGGGGTTCAGTACGAGCAGTACTTC. Translation gives CASSLSRGVQYEQYF.

The chain links TRBV5-4 to TRBJ2-6; 7 positions agree with TRBD2. After removal of 3 bases from V and 2 bases from J, the junction contained 11 bases not matched to a gene. Per germline, CDR1 SGHNT and CDR2 YYREEE (reference sequence). The CDR3 loop spans 18 amino acids. The CDR3 region has the DNA TGTGCCAGCAGCTCCCGGACTAGTTTATTCCCTGGGGCCAACGTCCTGACTTTC. Its translation is CASSSRTSLFPGANVLTF.

This clone was counted only a few times. The chain has TRBV29-1 and TRBJ2-5; weak D call: TRBD1 (6 bases). With 3 bases removed from V and 5 bases from J, the gap between germline ends came to 13 bases. Germline loops: CDR1 SQVTM, CDR2 ANQGSEA. This CDR3 comprises 13 residues. CDR3 coding DNA: TGCAGCGTTGATGGACAGAATGTCGAGACCCAGTACTTC. Residues: CSVDGQNVETQYF.

The chain is built from TRBV5-1 and TRBJ2-7, with TRBD2 identical over 8 bases. The V gene end was trimmed by 4 bases and the J gene end by 5 bases; junction bases not matched to a gene: 14. The CDR3 is made up of 16 amino acids. The V gene's germline CDR1 is SGHRS and CDR2 YFSETQ. The CDR3 coding sequence is TGCGCCAGCAGCGTGCGCGTCAGCGGGGGAAACAACGAGCAGTACTTC. The encoded protein is CASSVRVSGGNNEQYF.

The rearrangement uses TRBV28 and TRBJ2-4, with D possibly being TRBD2 (6 bases). Between the trimmed V and J ends, which lost 9 bases and 6 bases, there was a span of 12 bases. CDR3 size: 12 residues. Germline assignment: CDR1 MDHEN and CDR2 SYDVKM. The DNA of the CDR3 is TGTGCCAGTAGGGGAGGCGGAAACATTCAGTACTTC. Amino acids: CASRGGGNIQYF.

The rearrangement joins TRBV29-1 to TRBJ1-3; 7 bases agree with TRBD1. This CDR3 comprises 13 residues. The germline V gene has CDR1 SQVTM and CDR2 ANQGSEA. The ends lost 3 bases at V and 8 bases at J; junction bases unmatched: 7. This CDR3 is CSVEDRSRDTIYF. The CDR3 bases are TGCAGCGTTGAGGACAGGAGTAGAGACACCATATATTTT.

The gene calls are TRBV5-1 and TRBJ1-5, with D uncertain. This CDR3 spans 15 amino acids. Germline CDR1 reads SGHRS; CDR2 reads YFSETQ. Deletions cut 1 base from V and 5 bases from J, with 13 bases between. The CDR3 reads CASSLYSGRDQPQHF. CDR3 nucleotides: TGCGCCAGCAGCTTGTACAGTGGGCGAGATCAGCCCCAGCATTTT.

The CDR3 nucleotides are TGCGCCAGCAGCCGAGGACAGGAGGGGAACGAGCAGTACTTC. This encodes CASSRGQEGNEQYF. The genes are TRBV5-1 and TRBJ2-7; possibly TRBD1 for D (7 bases). CDR1 is SGHRS, CDR2 YFSETQ, per germline. The CDR3 is 14 residues long. Trimming cost V 4 bases and J 5 bases, with 16 bases left between them.

This clone was detected a few times. The V and J genes are TRBV25-1 and TRBJ1-3; 10 bases are shared with TRBD1. The V and J ends lost 6 bases and 0 bases, in that order; junction bases with no gene match: 2. This CDR3 is 15 amino acids long. The germline CDR1 and CDR2 sequences are MGHDK and SYGVNS. In DNA, the CDR3 is TGTGCCAGCAGGGACAGGGGGGACTCTGGAAACACCATATATTTT. Encoded protein: CASRDRGDSGNTIYF.

The rearrangement uses TRBV7-9 and TRBJ2-5, with D unresolved. Per germline, CDR1 SEHNR and CDR2 FQNEAQ (reference sequence). The CDR3 extends over 18 amino acids. V lost 3 bases, J lost 5 bases, and 25 bases lay in between. CDR3 DNA sequence: TGTGCCAGCAGCTTTATCGAGTACGAGGCCACCAATGTGGAGACCCAGTACTTC. As protein: CASSFIEYEATNVETQYF.

This clone was detected only a few times. Other DNA sequences in the same sample also yield this CDR3. The chain uses TRBV5-1 and TRBJ1-2; weak D call: TRBD1 (5 bases). The V gene lost 2 bases and the J gene lost 8 bases, with 10 bases spanning the gap. CDR1 is SGHRS, CDR2 YFSETQ, per germline. This CDR3 is built from 12 residues. CDR3 bases: TGCGCCAGCAGCTTAGGAGGGGCGGGCTACACCTTC. Amino acid sequence: CASSLGGAGYTF.

The rearrangement links TRBV9 to TRBJ1-6; D remains unclear. CDR3 length: 16 residues. Trimming stripped 0 bases from V and 5 bases from J, with 12 bases between. Germline assignment: CDR1 SGDLS and CDR2 YYNGEE. The CDR3 DNA reads TGTGCCAGCAGCGTAGCTACTGCCGCAAATAATTCACCCCTCCACTTT. Amino acids: CASSVATAANNSPLHF.

This chain joins TRBV9 and TRBJ1-2; 7 bases map to TRBD1. V lost 3 bases to trimming and J lost 4 bases; unmatched junction nucleotides: 9. The length of the CDR3 is 15 residues. Germline CDR1 SGDLS, CDR2 YYNGEE. The CDR3 sequence: CASSGAGTAAYGYTF. The DNA of the CDR3 is TGTGCCAGCAGCGGTGCCGGGACAGCGGCCTATGGCTACACCTTC.

The rearrangement joins TRBV18 to TRBJ2-1; 8 positions agree with TRBD2. Germline lookup yields CDR1 KGHSH and CDR2 LQKENI. Unmatched junction bases numbered 8, after V lost 2 bases and J lost 8 bases. The CDR3 length is 15 residues. CDR3 DNA sequence: TGTGCCAGCTCACCAAGCGGGGGCAGGAGGGATGAGCAGTTCTTC. This translates into CASSPSGGRRDEQFF.

This chain links TRBV4-1 with TRBJ1-1; a possible D gene is TRBD1 (6 bases). CDR1 MGHRA and CDR2 YSYEKL come from the germline V gene. The CDR3 is made up of 14 amino acids. Deletions cut 3 bases from V and 6 bases from J, with 14 bases between. CDR3: CASSQVTGSSEAFF. CDR3 DNA sequence: TGCGCCAGCAGCCAGGTTACAGGGTCCTCTGAAGCTTTCTTT.

The chain employs TRBV4-1 and TRBJ2-5, with 11 bases that match TRBD2. V lost 0 bases to trimming and J lost 5 bases; unmatched junction nucleotides: 14. In germline, CDR1 is MGHRA, CDR2 YSYEKL. The CDR3 is made up of 19 amino acids. CDR3 nucleotides: TGCGCCAGCAGCCAAGATCCGACTCGTTTTGGACTAGCGGGCGAGACCCAGTACTTC. The encoded protein is CASSQDPTRFGLAGETQYF.

This rearrangement joins TRBV6-5 to TRBJ2-7, with 7 bases aligning to TRBD1. The V gene's germline CDR1 is MNHEY and CDR2 SVGAGI. Trimming took 5 bases from V and 4 from J; bases not matched to a gene: 8. The CDR3 is 14 residues long. CDR3 coding DNA: TGTGCCAGCAGTCCAAGACAGGGTTTTTACGAGCAGTACTTC. As protein: CASSPRQGFYEQYF.

The chain recombines TRBV19 with TRBJ1-1, with TRBD1 matching over 10 bases. The J segment lost 4 bases and the V segment lost 1 base, leaving 0 bases of the junction unmatched. The CDR3 covers 14 residues. Germline assignment: CDR1 LNHDA and CDR2 SQIVND (reference sequence). The CDR3 DNA follows: TGTGCCAGTAGTATAGGGACAGGGGGCACTGAAGCTTTCTTT. It translates to CASSIGTGGTEAFF.

The gene calls are TRBV6-5 and TRBJ1-2; D perhaps matches TRBD1 (5 bases). This CDR3 has 13 amino acids. Between the trimmed V and J ends, which lost 3 bases and 7 bases, there was a span of 12 bases. Germline V gene lookup returns CDR1 MNHEY and CDR2 SVGAGI. CDR3: CASSYQGAGGYTF. In nucleotides, the CDR3 is TGTGCCAGCAGTTATCAGGGTGCTGGTGGCTACACCTTC.